This T cell receptor beta chain was identified in a study of identical twins. Per the germline V gene, CDR1 is SQVTM and CDR2 is ANQGSEA. CDR3 size: 12 residues. V was clipped by 4 bases and J by 4 bases, with 10 bases between them. This clonotype was picked up a small number of times. Unique molecular identifiers were present on the cDNA, which also gained a universal primer site by template switching. From the 5' RACE reads, TCRdb called clonotypes with MiXCR, one entry per CDR3 protein. Of 500,000 to 600,000 distinct CDR3 sequences in the sample, about 20% were seen once. These data also featured in a second study, about T cells expressing NK-cell markers. In that study: A handful of donors carried dominant NKG2C+ clonotypes that made up roughly 1.0-7.5% of their CD8+ T cells.

This chain joins TRBV29-1 and TRBJ1-1; D remains unclear. The clonotype originates from a woman younger than 30 in good health. The sample comprised CD4+ T cells sorted from blood. The CDR3 DNA is TGCAGCGTTGGTACTATCACCACTGAAGCTTTCTTT. Translated, it gives CSVGTITTEAFF.